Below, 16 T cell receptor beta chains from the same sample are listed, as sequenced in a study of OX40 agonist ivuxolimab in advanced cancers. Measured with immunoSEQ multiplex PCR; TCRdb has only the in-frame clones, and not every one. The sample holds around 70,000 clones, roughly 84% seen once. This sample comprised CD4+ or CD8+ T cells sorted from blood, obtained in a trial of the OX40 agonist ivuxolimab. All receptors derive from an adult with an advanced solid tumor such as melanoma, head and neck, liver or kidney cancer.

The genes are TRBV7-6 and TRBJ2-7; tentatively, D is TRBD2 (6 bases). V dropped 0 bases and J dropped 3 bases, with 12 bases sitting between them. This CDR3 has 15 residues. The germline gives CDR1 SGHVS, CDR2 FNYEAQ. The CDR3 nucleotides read TGTGCCAGCAGCTTAGCGGCGGGAATTCTCTACGAGCAGTACTTC. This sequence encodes CASSLAAGILYEQYF. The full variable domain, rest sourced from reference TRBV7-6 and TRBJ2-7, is GAGVSQSPRYKVTKRGQDVALRCDPISGHVSLYWYRQALGQGPEFLTYFNYEAQQDKSGLPNDRFSAERPEGSISTLTIQRTEQRDSAMYRCASSLAAGILYEQYFGPGTRLTVT.

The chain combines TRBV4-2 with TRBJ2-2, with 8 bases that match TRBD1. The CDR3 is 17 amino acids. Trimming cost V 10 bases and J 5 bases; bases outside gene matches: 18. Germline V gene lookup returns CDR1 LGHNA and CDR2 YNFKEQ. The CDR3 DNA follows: TGTGCCACCGACGGAGGGTTGGACAGGGCGGGAACCGGGGAGCTGTTTTTT. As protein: CATDGGLDRAGTGELFF.

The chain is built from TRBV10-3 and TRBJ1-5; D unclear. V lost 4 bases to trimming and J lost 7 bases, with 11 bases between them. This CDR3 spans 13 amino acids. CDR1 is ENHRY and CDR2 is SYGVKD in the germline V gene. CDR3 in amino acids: CAISASENQPQHF. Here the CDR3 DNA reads TGTGCCATCAGTGCCAGTGAAAACCAGCCCCAGCATTTT.

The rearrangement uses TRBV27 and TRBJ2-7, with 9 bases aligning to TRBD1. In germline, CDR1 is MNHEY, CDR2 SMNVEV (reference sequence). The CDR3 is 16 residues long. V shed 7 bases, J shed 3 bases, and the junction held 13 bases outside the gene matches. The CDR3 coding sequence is TGTGCCAGCATCAAGTTCCTCGCGGACAGGGGCTACGAGCAGTACTTC. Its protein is CASIKFLADRGYEQYF.

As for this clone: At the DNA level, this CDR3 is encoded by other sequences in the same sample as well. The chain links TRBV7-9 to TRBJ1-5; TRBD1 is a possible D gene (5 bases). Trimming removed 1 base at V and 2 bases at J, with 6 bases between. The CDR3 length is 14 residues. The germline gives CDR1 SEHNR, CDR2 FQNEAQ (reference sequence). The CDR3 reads CASSLGGGNQPQHF. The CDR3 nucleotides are TGTGCCAGCAGCTTAGGGGGCGGCAATCAGCCCCAGCATTTT.

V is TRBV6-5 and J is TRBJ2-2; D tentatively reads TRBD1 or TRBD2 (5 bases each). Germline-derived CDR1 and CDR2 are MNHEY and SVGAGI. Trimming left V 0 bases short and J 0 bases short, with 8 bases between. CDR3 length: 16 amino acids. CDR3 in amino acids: CASSYSMGANTGELFF. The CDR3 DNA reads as TGTGCCAGCAGTTACTCTATGGGGGCGAACACCGGGGAGCTGTTTTTT.

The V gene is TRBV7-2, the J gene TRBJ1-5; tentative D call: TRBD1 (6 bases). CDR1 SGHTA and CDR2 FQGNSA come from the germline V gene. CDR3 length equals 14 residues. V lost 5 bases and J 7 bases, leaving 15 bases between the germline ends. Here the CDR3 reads CASSETGFGQPQHF. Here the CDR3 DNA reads TGTGCCAGCAGCGAAACAGGGTTCGGACAGCCCCAGCATTTT.

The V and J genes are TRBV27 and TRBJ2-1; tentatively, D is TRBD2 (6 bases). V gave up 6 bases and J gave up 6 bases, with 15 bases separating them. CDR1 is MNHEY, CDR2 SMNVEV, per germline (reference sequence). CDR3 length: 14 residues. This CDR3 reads CASRHLREFNEQFF. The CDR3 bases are TGTGCCAGCAGACACCTACGGGAGTTCAATGAGCAGTTCTTC.

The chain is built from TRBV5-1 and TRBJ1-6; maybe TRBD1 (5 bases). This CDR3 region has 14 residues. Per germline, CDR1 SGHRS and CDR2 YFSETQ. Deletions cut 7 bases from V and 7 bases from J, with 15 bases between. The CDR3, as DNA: TGCGCCAGCGAAGAATGGGGGGGGAATTCACCCCTCCACTTT. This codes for CASEEWGGNSPLHF. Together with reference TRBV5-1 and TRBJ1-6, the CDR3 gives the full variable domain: KAGVTQTPRYLIKTRGQQVTLSCSPISGHRSVSWYQQTPGQGLQFLFEYFSETQRNKGNFPGRFSGRQFSNSRSEMNVSTLELGDSALYLCASEEWGGNSPLHFGNGTRLTVT.

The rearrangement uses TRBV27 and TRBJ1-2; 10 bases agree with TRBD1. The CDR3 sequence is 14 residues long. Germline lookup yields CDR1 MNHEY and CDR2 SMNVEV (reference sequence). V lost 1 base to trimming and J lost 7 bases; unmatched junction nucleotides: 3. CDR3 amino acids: CASSLFGTGVGYTF. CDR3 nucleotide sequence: TGTGCCAGCAGTTTATTCGGGACAGGGGTTGGCTACACCTTC.

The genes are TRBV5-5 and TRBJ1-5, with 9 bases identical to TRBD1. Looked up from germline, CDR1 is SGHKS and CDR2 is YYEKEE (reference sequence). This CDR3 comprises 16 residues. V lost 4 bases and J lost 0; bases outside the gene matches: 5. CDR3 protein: CASSRGQGVSNQPQHF. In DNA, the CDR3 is TGTGCCAGCAGCCGGGGACAGGGAGTTAGCAATCAGCCCCAGCATTTT.

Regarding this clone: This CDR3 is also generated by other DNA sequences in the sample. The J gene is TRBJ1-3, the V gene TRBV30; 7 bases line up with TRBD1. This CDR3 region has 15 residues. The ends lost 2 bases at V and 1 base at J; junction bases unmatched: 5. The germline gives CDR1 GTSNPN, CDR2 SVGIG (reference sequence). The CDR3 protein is CAWSRDSFSGNTIYF. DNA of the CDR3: TGTGCCTGGAGTAGGGACAGCTTTTCTGGAAACACCATATATTTT.

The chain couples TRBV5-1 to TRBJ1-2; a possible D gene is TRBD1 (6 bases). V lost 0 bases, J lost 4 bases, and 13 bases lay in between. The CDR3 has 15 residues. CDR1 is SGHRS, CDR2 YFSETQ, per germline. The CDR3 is CASSLGRGSSYGYTF. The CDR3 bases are TGCGCCAGCAGCTTGGGAAGGGGGAGCTCCTATGGCTACACCTTC.

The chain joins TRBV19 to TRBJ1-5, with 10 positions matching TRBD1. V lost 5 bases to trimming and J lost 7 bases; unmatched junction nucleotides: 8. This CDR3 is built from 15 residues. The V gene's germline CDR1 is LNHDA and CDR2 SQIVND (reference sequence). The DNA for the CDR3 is TGTGCCAGTAGTGTTGACAGGGGGCAACGACAGCCCCAGCATTTT. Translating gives CASSVDRGQRQPQHF.

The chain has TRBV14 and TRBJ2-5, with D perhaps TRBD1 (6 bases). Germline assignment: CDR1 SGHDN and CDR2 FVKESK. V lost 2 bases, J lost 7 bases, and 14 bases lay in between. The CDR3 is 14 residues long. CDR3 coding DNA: TGTGCCAGCAGCCAATTGGCAGGGGACGCGACCCAGTACTTC. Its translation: CASSQLAGDATQYF.

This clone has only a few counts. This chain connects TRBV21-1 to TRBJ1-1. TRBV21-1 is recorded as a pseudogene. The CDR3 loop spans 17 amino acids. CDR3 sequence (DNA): TGTGCCAGCAGCAAAGAAGGCCGGGCTGAAGGCGACACTGAAGCTTTCTTT. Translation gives CASSKEGRAEGDTEAFF.